In its sample, the clone carrying this TCR beta chain was seen many times. Its antigen is currently unknown. The data originate from a study of T cell repertoires in cytomegalovirus infection. In the study overall: Based on public TCR beta signatures, there were indications of CMV infection and of a matching HLA type.

The germline CDR1 and CDR2 sequences are SEHNR and FQNEAQ (reference sequence). This CDR3 contains 12 residues. The ends were cut back, 5 bases at V and 5 bases at J, with 7 bases in the middle. MiXCR, run by TCRdb on the reads, gives a single entry per CDR3 protein. The repertoire has approximately 550,000 distinct CDR3 sequences, approximately 15% of them found once; the top ten carry 20% to 30%. General study findings and limits: CMV-specific TCR beta clonotypes restricted by HLA-C dominated the ex vivo response. Cumulative public TCR beta family frequency identified CMV carriers with the relevant HLA.

The sample comprised CD8+ T cells from PBMCs. The clonotype was recovered from a human donor in good health (CMV status not recorded). Some clones in this sample may be carry-over from other donors' samples. The chain has TRBV7-9 and TRBJ1-5; D gene ambiguous. The DNA for the CDR3 is TGTGCCAGCAGCCTAATGGATCAGCCCCAGCATTTT. Translating it yields CASSLMDQPQHF. The full variable domain, in which reference TRBV7-9 and TRBJ1-5 provide the parts outside the CDR3, is DTGVSQNPRHKITKRGQNVTFRCDPISEHNRLYWYRQTLGQGPEFLTYFQNEAQLEKSRLLSDRFSAERPKGSFSTLEIQRTEQGDSAMYLCASSLMDQPQHFGDGTRLSIL.